Given below is one T cell receptor (beta chain) in context. The antigen it binds to is not known. Base-call qualities are not available, and no considerably larger clone is one nucleotide away. These data originate in a study of blood T cells in healthy people across ages (dated by TCRdb to the mid-2010s). General notes on the study: Template switching captured roughly one uniquely barcoded TCR beta cDNA molecule per two T cells in model experiments. Using deep sequencing normalized with unique cDNA molecular identifiers, the study measured how TCR beta repertoire diversity changes with age. Four age groups were formed from the donors: young (average 16 years), middle-aged (approximately 42), aged (around 68) and long-lived (around 82). Using the same blood draw, the study looked at two additional independent replicas of 1 million unique cDNA reads for two donors, one aged 18 to 30 and the other aged 80 or older. Overall study results and their limits: Estimates of total diversity from one million sequenced T cells were regarded as lower bounds and underestimates. As age increased, observed TCR beta diversity per million T cells dropped in a roughly linear way, and a significant reduction was already evident by age around 41. Compared with the aged group, the long-lived group had more naive CD4+ T cells, fewer expanded clones and increased TCR diversity, suggesting age selection. The CMV infection status of donors was not known, potentially confounding age-related changes in expanded clonotypes. The percentage of naive T cells measured by flow cytometry correlated strongly with observed TCR beta diversity. Conclusive comparison of naive and antigen-experienced compartments was prevented by the profiling of bulk unsorted PBMCs.

The library relied on 5' RACE. TCRdb records Illumina HiSeq 2500 as the sequencer. A second roughly 6 to 12 cycle PCR used a sample-barcoded 5' primer and a J-beta primer mix. A unique molecular identifier was introduced onto each TCR beta cDNA molecule by a template-switch 5' adaptor carrying 12 random nucleotides. Each sample yielded at least 2.5 million CDR3-containing paired-end reads. The Mint cDNA synthesis kit, primed by a TRBC-specific oligonucleotide, was used to synthesize first-strand cDNA from all RNA. After uracil-DNA glycosylase treatment, a first 18-cycle PCR used universal primers M1SS and BC2_uni_R on all cDNA. On the study's bioinformatics: For normalization, 1 million high-quality reads, each with a distinct molecular identifier, were randomly selected from each sample. Instead of being binned into consensus sequences, reads with shared molecular identifiers were discarded. MiTCR, set to a Q25 quality threshold and the strictest error-elimination algorithm, was used for CDR3 identification, clonotype clustering and error correction. A nonparametric unseen species model with Euler transformation was used to estimate a lower bound on total TCR beta diversity. TCRdb reworked the public reads: Q25 trimming with fastp, MiXCR clone assembly, productive beta chains retained. Each entry merges the rows of one CDR3 protein and shows their most common DNA and genes. The V and J calls, along with clone size, are taken from TCRdb and not from the paper's own processing. Recorded for this sample are approximately 780,000 distinct CDR3 sequences; roughly 24% of them occurred a single time. The top ten clones comprise approximately 2.9% of the sample.

Taken from cysteine to phenylalanine, the CDR3 has 14 residues. The DNA shown is the 42-base CDR3, in frame from base 1. The germline ends are 12 bases apart after V is trimmed by 3 bases and J by 4 bases. The roughly 39 donors, aged 6 to 90 years, were systemically healthy Caucasian individuals from Russia. About 9.8 milliliters of peripheral blood were drawn from each donor into EDTA-treated Vacutainer tubes. PBMCs were isolated by Ficoll-Paque density-gradient centrifugation, with at least 6 million obtained per sample. Total RNA was extracted from PBMCs with Trizol reagent, with at least 5 micrograms obtained per sample. The percentages of naive CD45RAhigh/CD27high T cells were determined by flow cytometry on a PBMC aliquot from every donor. The same sample was also studied in work on T cells of mothers and their children. In that second paper, the authors write: Nine systemically healthy Caucasian individuals, comprising three mothers and their six children, were included as donors. cDNA synthesis used all of the extracted RNA, with around 1.4 ug of RNA in each 15 ul reaction. In the second PCR, the M1S primer introduced both the sample barcodes and 2-4 random nucleotides. More than 8 million TCR beta CDR3 reads were obtained from each mother, and several million reads were obtained from each child. In both related and unrelated pairs, thymic selection shapes the output of TCR recombination in a similar way, with inherited differences having only a minor effect. Normalized repertoire overlap was always slightly but never significantly higher in related than unrelated mother-child pairs. Persistent microchimeric T cell clones were not detected, at a sensitivity of about 100 clones per million clonotypes. In the study, deep NGS was used to compare the TCR beta repertoires of mothers and children, and features distinguishing related mother-child pairs from unrelated individuals were sought. On average, the children were approximately 11 +/- 4 years old, while the mothers were 40 +/- 4 years old. After adapters were ligated using NEBNext reagents, the libraries underwent 100+100 nt paired-end sequencing on an Illumina HiSeq 2000. To prevent cross-contamination, the mother and child libraries were prepared a month apart and were sequenced in separate runs. For each donor, between roughly 450,000 and 2,300,000 distinct TCR beta clonotypes were identified. Naive TCR beta clonotypes were estimated from low-frequency clonotypes matched to each donor's FACS-determined naive share, without sorting.

The clonotype comes from a boy aged 5 to 17 in good health. What was sequenced was blood. The V gene is TRBV12-3 or TRBV12-4 and the J gene is TRBJ1-1; the D gene is possibly TRBD1, with 5 bases matching. The bases are TGTGCCAGCAGTTTCGGCGGGGGGGGCACTGAAGCTTTCTTT. It codes for CASSFGGGGTEAFF.